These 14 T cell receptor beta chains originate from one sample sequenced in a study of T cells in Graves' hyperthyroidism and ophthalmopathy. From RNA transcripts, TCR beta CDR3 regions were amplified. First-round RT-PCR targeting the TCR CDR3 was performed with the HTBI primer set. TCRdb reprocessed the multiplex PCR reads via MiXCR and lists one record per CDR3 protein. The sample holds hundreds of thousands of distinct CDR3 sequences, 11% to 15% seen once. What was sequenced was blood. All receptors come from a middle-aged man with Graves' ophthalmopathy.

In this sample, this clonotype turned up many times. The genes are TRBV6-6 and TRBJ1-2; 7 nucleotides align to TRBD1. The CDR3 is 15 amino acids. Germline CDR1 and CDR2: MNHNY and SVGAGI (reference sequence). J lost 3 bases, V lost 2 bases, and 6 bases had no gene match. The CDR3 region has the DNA TGTGCCAGCAGTTACACAGGGACAGCCTACTATGGCTACACCTTC. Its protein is CASSYTGTAYYGYTF.

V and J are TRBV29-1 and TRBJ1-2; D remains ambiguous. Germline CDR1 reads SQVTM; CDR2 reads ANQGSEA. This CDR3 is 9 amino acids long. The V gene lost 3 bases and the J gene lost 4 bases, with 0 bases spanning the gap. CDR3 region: CSVDYGYTF. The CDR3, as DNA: TGCAGCGTTGACTATGGCTACACCTTC.

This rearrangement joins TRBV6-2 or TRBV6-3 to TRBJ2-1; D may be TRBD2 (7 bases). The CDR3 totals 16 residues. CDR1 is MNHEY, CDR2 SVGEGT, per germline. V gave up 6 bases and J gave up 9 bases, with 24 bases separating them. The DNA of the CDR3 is TGTGCCAGCAGCAGAACCAGGGGACTAAGTGTCCCTGAGCAGTTCTTC. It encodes CASSRTRGLSVPEQFF.

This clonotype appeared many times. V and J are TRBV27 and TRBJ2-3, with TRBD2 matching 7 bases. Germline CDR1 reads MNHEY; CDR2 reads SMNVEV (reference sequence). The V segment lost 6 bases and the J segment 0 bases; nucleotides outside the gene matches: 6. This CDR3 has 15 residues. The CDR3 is CASSSSGHSTDTQYF. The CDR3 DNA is TGTGCCAGCAGCTCTAGCGGACATAGCACAGATACGCAGTATTTT.

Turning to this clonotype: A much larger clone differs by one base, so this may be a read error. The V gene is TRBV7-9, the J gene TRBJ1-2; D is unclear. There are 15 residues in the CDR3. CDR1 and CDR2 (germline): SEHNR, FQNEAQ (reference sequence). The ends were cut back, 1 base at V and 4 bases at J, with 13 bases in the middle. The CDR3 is CASSLERGSGYGYTF. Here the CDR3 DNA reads TGTGCCAGCAGCTTAGAACGAGGGTCTGGCTATGGCTACACCTTC.

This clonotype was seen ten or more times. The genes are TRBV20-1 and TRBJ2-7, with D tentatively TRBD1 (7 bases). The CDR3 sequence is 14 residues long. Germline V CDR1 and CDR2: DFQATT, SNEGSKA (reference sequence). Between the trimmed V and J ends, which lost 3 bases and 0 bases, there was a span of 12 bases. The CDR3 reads CSARRRDSSYEQYF. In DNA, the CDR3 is TGCAGTGCTAGGCGGCGGGACAGCTCCTACGAGCAGTACTTC.

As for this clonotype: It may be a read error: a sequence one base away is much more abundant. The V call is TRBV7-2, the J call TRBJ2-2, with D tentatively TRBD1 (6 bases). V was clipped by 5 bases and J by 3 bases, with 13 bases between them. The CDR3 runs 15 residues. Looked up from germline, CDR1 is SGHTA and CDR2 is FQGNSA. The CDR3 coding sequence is TGTGCCAGCAGCCGCAGACAGGATGACACCGGGGAGCTGTTTTTT. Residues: CASSRRQDDTGELFF.

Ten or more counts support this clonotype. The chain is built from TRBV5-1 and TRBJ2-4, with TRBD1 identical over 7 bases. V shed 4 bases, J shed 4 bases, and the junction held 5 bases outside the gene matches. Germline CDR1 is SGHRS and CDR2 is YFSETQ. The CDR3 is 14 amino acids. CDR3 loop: CASSPGTEKNIQYF. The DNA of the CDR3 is TGCGCCAGCAGCCCGGGGACAGAGAAAAACATTCAGTACTTC.

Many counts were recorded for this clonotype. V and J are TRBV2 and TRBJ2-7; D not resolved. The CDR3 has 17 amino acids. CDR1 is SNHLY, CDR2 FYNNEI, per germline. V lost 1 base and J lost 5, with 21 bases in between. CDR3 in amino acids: CASSEGFGSELLHEQYF. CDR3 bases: TGTGCCAGCAGTGAAGGATTTGGGTCAGAACTTCTCCACGAGCAGTACTTC. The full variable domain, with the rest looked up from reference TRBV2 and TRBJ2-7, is EPEVTQTPSHQVTQMGQEVILRCVPISNHLYFYWYRQILGQKVEFLVSFYNNEISEKSEIFDDQFSVERPDGSNFTLKIRSTKLEDSAMYFCASSEGFGSELLHEQYFGPGTRLTVT.

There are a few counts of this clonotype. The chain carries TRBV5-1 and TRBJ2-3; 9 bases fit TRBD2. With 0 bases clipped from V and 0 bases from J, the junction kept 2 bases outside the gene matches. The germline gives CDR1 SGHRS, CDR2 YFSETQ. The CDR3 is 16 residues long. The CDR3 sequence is CASSLELAGSTDTQYF. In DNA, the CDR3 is TGCGCCAGCAGCTTGGAGCTAGCGGGAAGCACAGATACGCAGTATTTT.

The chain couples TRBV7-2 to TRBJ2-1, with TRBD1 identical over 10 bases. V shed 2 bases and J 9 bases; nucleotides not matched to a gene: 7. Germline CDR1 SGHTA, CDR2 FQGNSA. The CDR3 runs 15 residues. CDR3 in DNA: TGTGCCAGCAGCTTATCGTCGACAGGGGGCGGTGAGCAGTTCTTC. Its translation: CASSLSSTGGGEQFF.

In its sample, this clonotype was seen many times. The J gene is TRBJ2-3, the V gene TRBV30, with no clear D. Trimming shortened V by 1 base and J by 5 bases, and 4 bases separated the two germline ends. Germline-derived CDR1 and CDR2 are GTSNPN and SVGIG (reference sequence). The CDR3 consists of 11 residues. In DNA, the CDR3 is TGTGCCTGGAGTGCCTTAGATACGCAGTATTTT. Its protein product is CAWSALDTQYF.

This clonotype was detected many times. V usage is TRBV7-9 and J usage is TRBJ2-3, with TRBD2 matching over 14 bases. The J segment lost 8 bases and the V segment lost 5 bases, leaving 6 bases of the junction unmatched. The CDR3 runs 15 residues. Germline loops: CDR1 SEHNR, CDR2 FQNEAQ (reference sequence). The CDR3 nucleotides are TGTGCCAGCAGCGGTGGACTAGCGGGAGGTGGTACGCAGTATTTT. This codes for CASSGGLAGGGTQYF.

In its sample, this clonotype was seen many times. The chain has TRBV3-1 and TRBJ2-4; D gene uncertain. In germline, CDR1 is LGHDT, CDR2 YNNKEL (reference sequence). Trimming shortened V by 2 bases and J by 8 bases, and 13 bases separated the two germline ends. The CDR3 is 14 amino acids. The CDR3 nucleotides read TGTGCCAGCAGCCAATACGCGAAGGGCCACATTCAGTACTTC. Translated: CASSQYAKGHIQYF.